Listed below are T cell receptor beta chains from one sample, sequenced in a study of beta chain features in type 1 diabetes. TCRdb's table, derived via immunoSEQ multiplex PCR, lists solely in-frame clones and lacks some. This sample has some 350,000 clones, with about 13% found just once. Input material: naive CD4+ T cells from blood. The source is a woman aged 18-29 years with type 1 diabetes. Both conserved end residues are part of each CDR3. The D gene is left open where the match is weak. Expanded clones get a size class; other rows say once, few or many, or leave the size out.

TRBJ1-3 . TRBV18 . CASSPGDTIYF TGTGCCAGCTCACCCGGGGACACCATATATTTT
TRBJ1-1 . TRBV18 . CASSPLETRNTEAFF TGTGCCAGCTCACCACTTGAGACAAGGAACACTGAAGCTTTCTTT
TRBJ1-5 . TRBV28 few CASSSGQTNQPQHF TGTGCCAGCAGTTCCGGACAGACTAATCAGCCCCAGCATTTT
TRBJ2-7 . TRBV19 . CASSATGQTAYEQYF TGTGCCAGTAGTGCCACCGGACAGACCGCCTACGAGCAGTACTTC
TRBJ2-1 . TRBV5-1 few CASSLGRGSREAEQFF TGCGCCAGCAGCTTGGGGCGGGGCAGCAGGGAGGCCGAGCAGTTCTTC
TRBJ1-2 . TRBV6-6 . CASSYREGPYGYTF TGTGCCAGCAGTTACAGGGAGGGGCCCTATGGCTACACCTTC
TRBJ2-2 . TRBV25-1 few CASSPLVQRVSTGELFF TGTGCCAGCAGTCCACTCGTTCAGCGGGTCAGCACCGGGGAGCTGTTTTTT
TRBJ1-3 TRBD1 TRBV29-1 . CSVDDRGSGNTIYF TGCAGCGTTGATGACAGGGGGTCTGGAAACACCATATATTTT
TRBJ2-1 TRBD1 TRBV7-7 few CASSPGLGQNYNEQFF TGTGCCAGCAGCCCAGGTTTGGGACAGAACTACAATGAGCAGTTCTTC
TRBJ2-7 . TRBV29-1 . CSVDDADYEQYF TGCAGCGTTGATGATGCGGACTACGAGCAGTACTTC
TRBJ1-4 . TRBV19 . CASSINRAGEKLFF TGTGCCAGTAGTATAAACAGGGCCGGTGAAAAACTGTTTTTT
TRBJ2-5 TRBD2 TRBV7-2 . CASSQLAGAWETQYF TGTGCCAGCAGTCAGCTAGCGGGGGCGTGGGAGACCCAGTACTTC
TRBJ2-1 TRBD2 TRBV11-2 . CASSRTPGLAENEQFF TGTGCCAGCAGTCGGACTCCGGGACTAGCGGAAAACGAGCAGTTCTTC
TRBJ1-2 . TRBV21-1 . CASSDRVRGYTF TGTGCCAGCAGCGACAGGGTTCGAGGCTACACCTTC
TRBJ2-7 TRBD2 TRBV30 few CAWTSGRGYEQYF TGTGCCTGGACTAGCGGGAGGGGTTACGAGCAGTACTTC
TRBJ2-5 . TRBV21-1 few CASSNTSGRSETQYF TGTGCCAGCAGCAACACTAGCGGGAGGTCAGAGACCCAGTACTTC
TRBJ2-7 TRBD1 TRBV6-5 few CASSRTGRTYEQYF TGTGCCAGCAGTAGGACAGGGAGAACCTACGAGCAGTACTTC
TRBJ1-5 TRBD1 TRBV19 . CASSADRGNQPQHF TGTGCCAGTAGTGCCGACAGGGGCAATCAGCCCCAGCATTTT
TRBJ2-5 TRBD2 TRBV28 . CASSLTSGRARETQYF TGTGCCAGCAGTTTGACTAGCGGGAGGGCCCGGGAGACCCAGTACTTC
TRBJ2-3 . TRBV30 few CAWSGASTDTQYF TGTGCCTGGAGTGGGGCTAGCACAGATACGCAGTATTTT
TRBJ2-3 TRBD2 TRBV10-3 . CAITAGEIDTQYF TGTGCCATCACAGCGGGAGAGATAGATACGCAGTATTTT
TRBJ1-5 TRBD1 TRBV19 few CASSIRTGHQPQHF TGTGCCAGTAGTATAAGGACAGGGCATCAGCCCCAGCATTTT
TRBJ2-7 . TRBV28 . CASSFFGAGETSYEQYF TGTGCCAGCAGTTTTTTCGGGGCAGGGGAAACCTCCTACGAGCAGTACTTC
TRBJ2-5 . TRBV7-2 . CASSLAGVETQYF TGTGCCAGCAGTCTAGCAGGGGTGGAGACCCAGTACTTC
TRBJ2-5 TRBD2 TRBV7-9 . CASSLDSGSPETQYF TGTGCCAGCAGCTTAGACAGCGGGAGCCCAGAGACCCAGTACTTC
TRBJ1-2 . TRBV30 . CARRPQGPRGYTF TGTGCCCGGAGGCCCCAGGGTCCTAGGGGCTACACCTTC
TRBJ2-7 . TRBV28 . CASGRDEQYF TGTGCCAGCGGCCGTGACGAGCAGTACTTC
TRBJ1-1 . TRBV7-2 . CASALGGNTEAFF TGTGCCAGCGCCCTGGGGGGGAACACTGAAGCTTTCTTT